The T cell receptor (beta chain) described here comes from a study of human T cells and chemical hapten exposure (dated by TCRdb to the early 2020s). Turning to the overall study: For sensitization, 2% DPC in acetone was applied to a roughly 2 cm by roughly 2 cm area of upper inner arm skin. Throughout the study period of roughly 24 weeks, patients also received therapeutic DPC doses to the scalp every week. Patch testing was performed on the upper back with Finn chambers containing 0.01% DPC, and the patch tests were scored after 6 days according to International Contact Dermatitis Research Group standards. The mostly female patient cohort included alopecia areata with under or over 50% scalp involvement, alopecia totalis and alopecia universalis. Libraries were pooled for sequencing, and per-sample TCR yields varied mainly because of small differences in library volumes within the pool. In alopecia patients, the study followed how the peripheral blood TCR repertoire changed in vivo over primary and secondary sensitization to diphenylcyclopropenone (DPC), a hapten. Patient blood was sampled pre-sensitization (week 0) and at 2, 6 and about 24 weeks after DPC sensitization. Approximately 28 alopecia patients provided blood for TCR sequencing at one to four time points (pre-sensitization, 2, 6 and 24 weeks). General study outcomes and caveats: Patch test score was positively correlated with the number of PT1 expanded TCRs, with significance at thresholds 8, 16 and 32 but not at 4. Significantly more large CDR3 similarity clusters were formed by expanded TCRs than by pre-sensitization or healthy control sets, consistent with antigen-driven responses. No change with DPC sensitization was found in the number of TCRs above 1 in 1000 frequency, and no evidence of global repertoire structure alterations was found. Because every patient had alopecia, a presumed autoimmune disease, the patients' immune response might differ from that of healthy individuals. After repeated subsampling, the strength of the expansion versus patch-test correlation and the threshold at which it became significant changed.

The germline V gene (reference sequence) supplies CDR1 DFQATT and CDR2 SNEGSKA. V and J lose 0 bases and 7 bases, and a span of 10 bases separates them. Counted from cysteine to phenylalanine, this CDR3 has 14 amino acids. Only the CDR3 DNA stays, 42 bases, in frame from base 1. The time point label, as the study defines it: patch test 3, about 24 weeks after DPC sensitization. The sample's treatment or condition label, decoded: therapeutic diphenylcyclopropenone sensitization with weekly scalp DPC. Blood at each patch-test visit was drawn before the patch test was applied. Patients were eligible if aged 18 to 70, diagnosed with alopecia and judged suitable for DPC therapy, and pregnant patients were excluded. Total RNA was extracted from unfractionated whole blood that had been collected in Tempus Blood RNA tubes. This clonotype was detected many times. The antigen it binds to is not known. The record has no base qualities; no much larger clone is one base away.

The library came from RACE. The listed sequencing device is NextSeq 500. During library preparation, unique molecular identifiers were attached to individual cDNA molecules so that TCRs could be counted in a quantitative, reproducible way. Both TCR alpha and TCR beta chains were sequenced from each blood RNA sample. Concerning the study's data processing: A median of about 87,000 TCRs per sample was observed, with a range of about 20,000 to 750,000. V, J and CDR3 annotation of the TCR reads was carried out using the Decombinator software suite. For the PS versus PT1 abundance plots, all samples were subsampled to the same number of TCRs (28,000). Expanded TCRs were defined as absent before sensitization and observed at least eight times at the 2-week time point. The public reads were quality trimmed at Q25 with fastp and then assembled into clones with MiXCR by TCRdb, keeping productive beta chains. Every CDR3 protein is listed once, alongside the most common genes and DNA of its rows. V and J calls and clone size were set by TCRdb, not the authors. Counted in this sample were just over 70,000 distinct CDR3 sequences; over 8.5% of them appeared once. The top ten clonotypes cover roughly 1.4% of the sample.

Here the sequenced sample was whole blood, taken in connection with sensitization to the hapten diphenylcyclopropenone (DPC). The receptor was derived from a woman in her forties or fifties with alopecia areata. Some clones in this sample may be carry-over from other donors' samples. Recombination connected TRBV20-1 to TRBJ1-6, with no confident D gene call. The DNA reads as follows: TGCAGTGCTAGAGACCGGGGTGTCAATTCACCCCTCCACTTT. Its protein is CSARDRGVNSPLHF.